Listed here are 3 T cell receptor beta chains from one sample, sequenced in a study of neurological immune-mediated disorders. Via MiXCR, TCRdb re-called the 5' RACE reads, giving one row per CDR3 protein. Seen here are tens of thousands of distinct CDR3 sequences, roughly 15% observed once, and the top ten hold around 4.3%. Time point in this sample: longitudinal time-point 1 (baseline). Sample: PBMCs. These receptors came from a female donor with HTLV-1-associated myelopathy (HAM/TSP).

In the case of this clonotype: A much larger clone lies one base from this, so it may be a read error. The rearrangement uses TRBV5-5 and TRBJ1-1; a weak D match, TRBD1 (5 bases). The CDR3 loop spans 13 amino acids. In germline, CDR1 is SGHKS, CDR2 YYEKEE (reference sequence). The CDR3: CTSSPSRGTEAFF. CDR3 bases: TGTACCAGCAGCCCGAGTAGGGGTACTGAAGCTTTCTTT.

The genes are TRBV10-1 and TRBJ2-3; D remains unclear. From germline, CDR1 is WNHNN and CDR2 SYGVQD (reference sequence). V was pared by 2 bases and J by 6 bases, with 9 bases between. The CDR3 totals 13 residues. The CDR3 DNA is TGCGCCAGCAGTGAGGAACAAGGCGATACGCAGTATTTT. Translated: CASSEEQGDTQYF.

This clonotype was detected only a few times. The rearrangement links TRBV5-1 to TRBJ1-5, with D possibly TRBD1 on 6 matching bases. The CDR3 extends over 14 amino acids. Germline V gene sequence: CDR1 SGHRS, CDR2 YFSETQ. The V end was cut by 4 bases, the J end by 6 bases, with 14 bases between. The CDR3 coding sequence is TGCGCCAGCAGCGCGGGGGACATAAGTCAGCCCCAGCATTTT. It specifies CASSAGDISQPQHF.